The T cell receptor (beta chain) under discussion was sequenced for a study of T cells expressing NK-cell markers. Study in general: The authors derived TCR beta repertoires from sorted CD3+CD56+NKG2C+, CD3+CD56+NKG2C- and CD3+CD56-NKG2C+ T cells.

The CDR3 consists of 12 residues. Germline values: CDR1 SGHAT, CDR2 FQNNGV. Study-wide findings and caveats: Of the CD8+ T cells in six donors, about 1.0-7.5% belonged to dominant NKG2C+ clonotypes.

TCRdb reprocessed the 5' RACE reads, with one entry per CDR3 protein and no DNA. This sample's clone table lists 350,000 to 500,000 distinct CDR3 sequences. Of note for this clonotype: Its antigen remains unidentified.

This sequence was found in a woman aged 18 to 75 in good health. The specimen sequenced was blood T cells: a sorted CD56 or NKG2C T cell subset, CD4+ or CD8+ T cells, or bulk PBMC T cells (not recorded which). This chain links TRBV11-2 with TRBJ2-1; TCRdb calls TRBD2, which cannot be checked without DNA. CDR3 loop: CASSLSLEGQFF.